Presented here are 16 T cell receptor beta chains from one specimen sequenced in a study of T cells expressing NK-cell markers. After re-calling the 5' RACE reads, TCRdb lists one entry per CDR3 protein, DNA absent. Its listing shows approximately 440,000 distinct CDR3 sequences. Material: blood T cells: a sorted CD56 or NKG2C T cell subset, CD4+ or CD8+ T cells, or bulk PBMC T cells (not recorded which). The receptors stem from a woman in her forties or fifties in good health.

The chain carries TRBV27 and TRBJ2-7; lacking DNA, the TRBD1 call made by TCRdb goes unchecked. The V gene's germline CDR1 is MNHEY and CDR2 SMNVEV (reference sequence). The CDR3 extends over 16 amino acids. CDR3 amino acids: CASSLSKGTLSYEQYF.

The V and J genes are TRBV12-3 or TRBV12-4 and TRBJ1-2; TCRdb reports TRBD1, a call that lacks DNA to check it against. The CDR3 length is 13 residues. CDR3 region: CASSRTGLGGYTF.

The chain couples TRBV27 to TRBJ2-7; TCRdb lists TRBD2, though no DNA is available to test this call. The CDR3 loop spans 15 amino acids. Per germline, CDR1 MNHEY and CDR2 SMNVEV (reference sequence). The CDR3 protein is CASSLSLAISYEQYF.

The chain recombines TRBV6-5 with TRBJ1-6; TCRdb's D gene call, TRBD1, goes unchecked for lack of DNA. The V gene's germline CDR1 is MNHEY and CDR2 SVGAGI. The CDR3 extends over 15 amino acids. The CDR3 spells CASSYGGGAWSPLHF.

The chain links TRBV20-1 to TRBJ1-6; TCRdb outputs TRBD1, but without DNA this stays unchecked. This CDR3 has 16 amino acids. Germline V gives CDR1 DFQATT, CDR2 SNEGSKA (reference sequence). The CDR3 sequence is CSARDIQQGLDSPLHF.

The rearrangement uses TRBV2 and TRBJ1-5; TCRdb outputs TRBD1, but without DNA this stays unchecked. The CDR3 totals 15 residues. Germline assignment: CDR1 SNHLY and CDR2 FYNNEI. CDR3 protein: CASSGDRGSNQPQHF.

The chain recombines TRBV6-5 with TRBJ2-1; TCRdb reports TRBD2, a call that lacks DNA to check it against. This CDR3 is 16 amino acids long. Germline assignment: CDR1 MNHEY and CDR2 SVGAGI. The CDR3 loop reads CASRGGAGVYYNEQFF.

The rearrangement links TRBV12-3 or TRBV12-4 to TRBJ2-5; TCRdb designates TRBD1, a call that cannot be tested without DNA. This CDR3 has 13 residues. The CDR3 spells CASRPGVGVTQYF.

This chain joins TRBV20-1 and TRBJ2-5. Germline CDR1 is DFQATT and CDR2 is SNEGSKA (reference sequence). This CDR3 has 16 amino acids. This chain's CDR3 is CSAGTSRSGGQETQYF.

The V call is TRBV4-1, the J call TRBJ2-1; as DNA is missing, the TRBD1 call by TCRdb cannot be tested. This CDR3 spans 16 amino acids. Per germline, CDR1 MGHRA and CDR2 YSYEKL. CDR3: CASTWGKPPLGNEQFF.

The chain joins TRBV10-3 to TRBJ2-3; as DNA is missing, the TRBD2 call by TCRdb cannot be tested. CDR3 length: 14 residues. The germline V gene has CDR1 ENHRY and CDR2 SYGVKD. The CDR3 here is CAITLTSGRDTQYF.

This chain links TRBV5-1 with TRBJ1-4. The CDR3 is 16 residues long. Germline-derived CDR1 and CDR2 are SGHRS and YFSETQ. Here the CDR3 reads CASSLDSSSTNEKLFF.

The chain is built from TRBV6-2 or TRBV6-3 and TRBJ2-7; there is no DNA to check the TCRdb D call of TRBD1. In germline, CDR1 is MNHEY, CDR2 SVGEGT. This CDR3 spans 14 amino acids. The CDR3 sequence: CASSHRDQTSEQYF.

The chain carries TRBV12-3 or TRBV12-4 and TRBJ1-4; the TCRdb call, TRBD1, lacks DNA for checking. The CDR3 is 12 residues long. The CDR3 sequence is CASTVQDRALFF.

The V call is TRBV2, the J call TRBJ2-1; there is no DNA to check the TCRdb D call of TRBD1. This CDR3 spans 13 amino acids. Germline V gene sequence: CDR1 SNHLY, CDR2 FYNNEI. The CDR3 region is CASRGGLGVEQFF.

This chain connects TRBV12-3 or TRBV12-4 to TRBJ2-1. The CDR3 length is 16 residues. CDR3 protein: CASSPILSSSYNEQFF.